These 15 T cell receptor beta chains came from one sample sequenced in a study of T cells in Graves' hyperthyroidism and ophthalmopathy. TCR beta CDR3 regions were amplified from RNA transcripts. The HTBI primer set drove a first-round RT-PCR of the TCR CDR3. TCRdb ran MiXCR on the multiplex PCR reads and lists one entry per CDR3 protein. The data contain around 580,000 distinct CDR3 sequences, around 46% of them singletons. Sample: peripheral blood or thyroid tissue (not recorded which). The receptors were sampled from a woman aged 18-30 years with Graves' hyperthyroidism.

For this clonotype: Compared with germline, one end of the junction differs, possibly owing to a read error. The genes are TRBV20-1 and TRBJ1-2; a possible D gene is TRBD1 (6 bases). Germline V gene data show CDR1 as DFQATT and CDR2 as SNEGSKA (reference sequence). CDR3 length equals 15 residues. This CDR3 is CSAFRQVFGYYGYTF. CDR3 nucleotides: TGCAGTGCTTTTAGACAGGTTTTTGGCTACTATGGCTACACCTTT.

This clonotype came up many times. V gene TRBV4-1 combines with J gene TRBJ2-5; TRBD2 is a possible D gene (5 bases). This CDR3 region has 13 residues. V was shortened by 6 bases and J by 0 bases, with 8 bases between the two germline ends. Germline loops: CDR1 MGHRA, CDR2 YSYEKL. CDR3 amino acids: CASSTDYQETQYF. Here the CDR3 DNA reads TGCGCCAGCAGTACGGACTACCAAGAGACCCAGTACTTC.

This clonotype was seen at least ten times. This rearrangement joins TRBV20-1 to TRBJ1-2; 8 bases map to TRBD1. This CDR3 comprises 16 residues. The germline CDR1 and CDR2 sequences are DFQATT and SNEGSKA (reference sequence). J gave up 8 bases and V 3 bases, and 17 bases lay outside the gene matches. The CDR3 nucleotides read TGCAGTGCTAGTGATACCCCTGGGACAGGAGGATCCGGCTACACCTTC. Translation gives CSASDTPGTGGSGYTF.

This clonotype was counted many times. The CDR3 loop is CASSRQMNTEAFF. The CDR3 nucleotides read TGTGCCAGCAGCCGTCAAATGAACACTGAAGCTTTCTTT. This chain connects TRBV7-3 to TRBJ1-1, with unresolved D. Germline CDR1 is SGHTA and CDR2 is FQGTGA. The germline V and J ends were trimmed by 5 bases and 0 bases, with 7 bases remaining between them. The CDR3 length is 13 residues.

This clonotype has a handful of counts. The CDR3 DNA reads as TGCAGCGCTACTACCGGGACAGGGCGGTACAATGAGCAGTTCTTC. Translating it yields CSATTGTGRYNEQFF. The chain joins TRBV29-1 to TRBJ2-1; the match to TRBD1 covers 9 bases. The V and J ends lost 7 bases and 4 bases, in that order; junction bases with no gene match: 11. CDR1 is SQVTM and CDR2 is ANQGSEA in the germline V gene. The CDR3 sequence is 15 residues long.

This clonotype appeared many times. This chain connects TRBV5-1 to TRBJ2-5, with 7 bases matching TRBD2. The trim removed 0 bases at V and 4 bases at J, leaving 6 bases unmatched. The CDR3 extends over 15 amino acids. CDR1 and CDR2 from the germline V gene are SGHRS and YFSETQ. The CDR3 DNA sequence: TGCGCCAGCAGCTTGGCCAGCGGGGAAAGAGAGACCCAGTACTTC. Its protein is CASSLASGERETQYF.

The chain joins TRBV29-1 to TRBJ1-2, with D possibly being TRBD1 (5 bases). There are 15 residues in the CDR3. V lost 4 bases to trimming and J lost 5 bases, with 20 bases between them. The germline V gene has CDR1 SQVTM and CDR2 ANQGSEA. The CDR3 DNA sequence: TGCAGCGTTGGGGGGGATAGCGGACGTCCTTATGGCTACACCTTC. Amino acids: CSVGGDSGRPYGYTF.

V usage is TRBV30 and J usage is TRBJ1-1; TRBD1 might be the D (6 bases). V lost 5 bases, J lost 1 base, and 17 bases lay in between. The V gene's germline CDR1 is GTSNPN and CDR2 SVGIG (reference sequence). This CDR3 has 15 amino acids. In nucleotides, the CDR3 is TGTGCCTGGGGTGGATACAGGGACACGAACACTGAAGCTTTCTTT. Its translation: CAWGGYRDTNTEAFF.

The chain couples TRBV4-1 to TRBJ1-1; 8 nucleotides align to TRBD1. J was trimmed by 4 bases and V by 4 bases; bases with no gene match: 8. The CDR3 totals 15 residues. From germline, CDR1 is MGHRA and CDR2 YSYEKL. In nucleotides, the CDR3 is TGCGCCAGCAGCCCCCTAGGACAGGGTCTCACTGAAGCTTTCTTT. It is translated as CASSPLGQGLTEAFF.

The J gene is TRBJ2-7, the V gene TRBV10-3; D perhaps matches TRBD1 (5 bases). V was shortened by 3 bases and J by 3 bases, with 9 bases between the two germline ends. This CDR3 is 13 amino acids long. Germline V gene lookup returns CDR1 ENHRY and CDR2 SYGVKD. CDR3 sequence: CAISDRVGYEQYF. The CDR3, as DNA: TGTGCCATCAGTGACAGGGTTGGCTACGAGCAGTACTTC.

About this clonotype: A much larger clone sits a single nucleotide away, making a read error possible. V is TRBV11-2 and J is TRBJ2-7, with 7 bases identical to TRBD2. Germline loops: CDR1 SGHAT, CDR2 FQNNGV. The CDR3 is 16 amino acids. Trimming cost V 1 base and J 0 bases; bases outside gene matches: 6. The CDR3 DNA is TGTGCCAGCAGCTTAGGCGGGAGTCCGAGCTCCTACGAGCAGTACTTC. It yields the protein CASSLGGSPSSYEQYF.

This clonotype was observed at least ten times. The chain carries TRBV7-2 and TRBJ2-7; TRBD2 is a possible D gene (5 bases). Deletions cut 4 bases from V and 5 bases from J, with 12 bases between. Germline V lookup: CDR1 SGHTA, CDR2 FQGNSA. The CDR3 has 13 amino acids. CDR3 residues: CASSSTGVHEQYF. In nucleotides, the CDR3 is TGTGCCAGCAGCTCCACCGGGGTCCACGAGCAGTACTTC.

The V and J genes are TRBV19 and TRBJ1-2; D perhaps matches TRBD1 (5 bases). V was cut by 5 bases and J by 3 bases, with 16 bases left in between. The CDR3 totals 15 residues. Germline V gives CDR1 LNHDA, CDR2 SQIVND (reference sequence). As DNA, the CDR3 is TGTGCCAGTAGTCCCACGTTACAGGAGTACTATGGCTACACCTTC. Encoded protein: CASSPTLQEYYGYTF.

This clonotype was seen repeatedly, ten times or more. This chain's CDR3 is CASTERGVQGKLFF. The CDR3 DNA is TGTGCCAGTACCGAGAGAGGGGTCCAGGGGAAGCTGTTTTTT. V is TRBV19 and J is TRBJ1-4; TRBD1 might be the D (6 bases). This CDR3 is built from 14 residues. The V end was cut by 7 bases, the J end by 14 bases, with 23 bases between. Germline V gene sequence: CDR1 LNHDA, CDR2 SQIVND (reference sequence).

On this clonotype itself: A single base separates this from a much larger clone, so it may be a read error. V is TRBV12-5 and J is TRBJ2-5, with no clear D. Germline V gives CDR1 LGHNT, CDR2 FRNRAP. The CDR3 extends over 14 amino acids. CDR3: CARGLVGQPMTQYF. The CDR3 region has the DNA TGTGCTAGGGGTTTGGTAGGGCAGCCAATGACCCAGTACTTC.